This T cell receptor (beta chain) originates from a study of patients and donors after allogeneic stem cell transplantation. This clonotype was counted a few times. The V end lost 3 bases, the J end lost 9 bases, and 10 bases lay between the germline ends. CDR1 and CDR2 from the germline V gene are MNHEY and SMNVEV (reference sequence). The CDR3 runs 12 residues. TCRdb re-derived calls from the RT-PCR reads in MiXCR, one entry per CDR3 protein. The data contain approximately 200,000 distinct CDR3 sequences, less than 15% of them seen just once; the ten biggest clones take up around 10%. This TCR came from a human donor who was either an allogeneic HSCT recipient or a stem cell or donor lymphocyte infusion donor (not recorded which). It is not recorded whose cells these are; they may come from a transplant donor. The chain is built from TRBV27 and TRBJ2-3, with D unresolved. The specimen was blood, either unsorted or a sorted T cell fraction (not recorded which). CDR3 coding DNA: TGTGCCAGCAGTTTTTTGGCTCGCACGCAGTATTTT. Translation gives CASSFLARTQYF.